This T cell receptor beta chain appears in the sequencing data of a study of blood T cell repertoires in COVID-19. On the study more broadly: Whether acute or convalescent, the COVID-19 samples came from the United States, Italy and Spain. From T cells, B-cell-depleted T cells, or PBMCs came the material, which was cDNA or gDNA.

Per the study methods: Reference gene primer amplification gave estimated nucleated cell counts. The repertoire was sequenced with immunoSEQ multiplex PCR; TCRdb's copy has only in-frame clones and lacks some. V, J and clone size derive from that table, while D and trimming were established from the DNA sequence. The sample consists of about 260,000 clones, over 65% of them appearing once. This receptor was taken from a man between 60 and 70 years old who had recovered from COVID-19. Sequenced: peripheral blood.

The chain's CDR3 is CASTGGTEKLFF. The CDR3 DNA follows: TGTGCCAGCACAGGGGGCACGGAAAAACTGTTTTTT. The chain employs TRBV2 and TRBJ1-4; 8 nucleotides match TRBD1. The CDR3 has 12 residues. Unmatched junction bases numbered 3, after V lost 7 bases and J lost 8 bases. The germline gives CDR1 SNHLY, CDR2 FYNNEI.